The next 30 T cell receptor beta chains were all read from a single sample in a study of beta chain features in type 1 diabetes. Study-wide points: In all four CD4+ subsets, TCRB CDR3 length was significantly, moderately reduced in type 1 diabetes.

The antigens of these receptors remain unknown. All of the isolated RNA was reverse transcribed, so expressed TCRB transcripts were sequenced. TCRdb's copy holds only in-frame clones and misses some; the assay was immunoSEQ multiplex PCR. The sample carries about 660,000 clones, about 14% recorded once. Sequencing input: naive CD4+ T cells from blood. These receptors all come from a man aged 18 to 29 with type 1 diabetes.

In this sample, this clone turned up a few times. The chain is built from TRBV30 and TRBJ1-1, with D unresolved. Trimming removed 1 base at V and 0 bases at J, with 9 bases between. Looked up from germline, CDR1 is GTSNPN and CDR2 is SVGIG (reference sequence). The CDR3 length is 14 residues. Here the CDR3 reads CAWSAGPLNTEAFF. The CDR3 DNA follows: TGTGCCTGGAGTGCCGGACCGTTGAACACTGAAGCTTTCTTT.

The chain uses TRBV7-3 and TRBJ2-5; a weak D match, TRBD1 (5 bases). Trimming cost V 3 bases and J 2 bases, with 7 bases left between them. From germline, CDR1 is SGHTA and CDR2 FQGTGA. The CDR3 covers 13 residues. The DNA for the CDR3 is TGTGCCAGCAGCTTGGACATTCAAGAGACCCAGTACTTC. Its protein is CASSLDIQETQYF.

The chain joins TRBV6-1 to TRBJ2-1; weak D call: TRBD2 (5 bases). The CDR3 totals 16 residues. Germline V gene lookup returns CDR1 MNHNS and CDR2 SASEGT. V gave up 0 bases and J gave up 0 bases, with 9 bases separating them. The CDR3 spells CASSEAAGSSYNEQFF. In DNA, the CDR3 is TGTGCCAGCAGTGAAGCGGCTGGGAGCTCCTACAATGAGCAGTTCTTC.

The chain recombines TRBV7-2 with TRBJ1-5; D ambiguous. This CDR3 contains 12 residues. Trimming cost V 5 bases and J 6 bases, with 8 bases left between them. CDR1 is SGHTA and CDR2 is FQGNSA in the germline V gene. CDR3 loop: CASSPDSQPQHF. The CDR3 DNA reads TGTGCCAGCAGCCCGGATTCTCAGCCCCAGCATTTT.

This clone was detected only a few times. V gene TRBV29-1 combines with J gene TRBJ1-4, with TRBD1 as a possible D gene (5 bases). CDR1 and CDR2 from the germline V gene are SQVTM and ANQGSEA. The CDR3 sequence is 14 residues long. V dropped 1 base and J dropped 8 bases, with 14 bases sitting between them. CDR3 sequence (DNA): TGCAGCGTTGAAGCGGTTCGGGACGGAGAAAAACTGTTTTTT. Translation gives CSVEAVRDGEKLFF.

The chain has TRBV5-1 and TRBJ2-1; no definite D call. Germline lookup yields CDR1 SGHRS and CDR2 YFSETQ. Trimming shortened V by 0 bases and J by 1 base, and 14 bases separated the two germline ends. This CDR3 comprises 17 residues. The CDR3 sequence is CASSLDSPTRSYNEQFF. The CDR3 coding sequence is TGCGCCAGCAGCTTGGACAGTCCTACCAGGTCCTACAATGAGCAGTTCTTC.

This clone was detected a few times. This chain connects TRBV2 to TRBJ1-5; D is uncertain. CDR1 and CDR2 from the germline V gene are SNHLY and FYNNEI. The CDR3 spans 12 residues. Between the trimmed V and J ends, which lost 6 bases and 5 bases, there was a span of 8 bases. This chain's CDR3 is CASSGPDQPQHF. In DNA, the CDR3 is TGTGCCAGCAGCGGGCCCGATCAGCCCCAGCATTTT.

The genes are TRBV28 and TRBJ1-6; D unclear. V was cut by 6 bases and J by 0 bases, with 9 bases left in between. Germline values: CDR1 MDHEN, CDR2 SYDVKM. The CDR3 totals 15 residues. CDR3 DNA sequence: TGTGCCAGCAGCGGCGGGAGCTCCTATAATTCACCCCTCCACTTT. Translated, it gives CASSGGSSYNSPLHF.

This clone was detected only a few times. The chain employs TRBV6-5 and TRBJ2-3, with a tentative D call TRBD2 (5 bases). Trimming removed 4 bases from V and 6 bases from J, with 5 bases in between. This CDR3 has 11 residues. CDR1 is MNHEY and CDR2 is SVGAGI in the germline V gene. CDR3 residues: CASSWRDTQYF. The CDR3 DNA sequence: TGTGCCAGCAGTTGGAGGGATACGCAGTATTTT.

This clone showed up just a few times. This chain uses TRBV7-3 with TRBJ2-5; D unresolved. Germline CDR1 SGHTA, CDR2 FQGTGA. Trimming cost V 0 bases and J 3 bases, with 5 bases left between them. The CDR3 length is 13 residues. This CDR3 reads CASSLTAKETQYF. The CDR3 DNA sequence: TGTGCCAGCAGCTTAACGGCAAAAGAGACCCAGTACTTC.

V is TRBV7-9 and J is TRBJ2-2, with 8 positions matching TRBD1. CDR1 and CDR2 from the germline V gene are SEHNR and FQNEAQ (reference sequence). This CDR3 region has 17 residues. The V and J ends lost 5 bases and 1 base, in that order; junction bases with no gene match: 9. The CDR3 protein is CASSAGTGSLNTGELFF. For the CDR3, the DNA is TGTGCCAGCAGCGCCGGGACAGGAAGTTTGAACACCGGGGAGCTGTTTTTT.

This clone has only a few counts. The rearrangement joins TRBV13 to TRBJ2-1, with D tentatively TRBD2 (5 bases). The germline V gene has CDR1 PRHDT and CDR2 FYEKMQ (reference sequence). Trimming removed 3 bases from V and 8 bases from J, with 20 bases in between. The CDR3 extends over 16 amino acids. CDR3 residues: CASSFSPPGLRDEQFF. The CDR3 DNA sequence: TGTGCCAGCAGCTTTTCGCCCCCGGGATTGAGGGATGAGCAGTTCTTC.

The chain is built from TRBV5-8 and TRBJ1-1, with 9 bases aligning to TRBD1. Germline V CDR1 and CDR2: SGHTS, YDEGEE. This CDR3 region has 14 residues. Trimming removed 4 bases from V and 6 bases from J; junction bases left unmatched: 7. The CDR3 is CASSAIGQGSEAFF. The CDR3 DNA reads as TGTGCCAGCAGCGCGATTGGACAGGGGTCTGAAGCTTTCTTT.

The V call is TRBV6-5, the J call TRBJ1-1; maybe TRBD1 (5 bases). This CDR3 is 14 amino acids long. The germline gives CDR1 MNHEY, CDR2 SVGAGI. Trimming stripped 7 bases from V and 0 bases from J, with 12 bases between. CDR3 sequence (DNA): TGTGCCAGCACTCCGGGACGTTTGAACACTGAAGCTTTCTTT. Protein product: CASTPGRLNTEAFF.

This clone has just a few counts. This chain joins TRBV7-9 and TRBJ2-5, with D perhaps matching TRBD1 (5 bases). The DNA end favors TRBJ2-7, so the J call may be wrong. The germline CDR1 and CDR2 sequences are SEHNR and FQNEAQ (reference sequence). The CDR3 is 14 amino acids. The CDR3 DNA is TGTGCCAGCAGCCTGTATGGGCAGGGATACGAGCAGTACTTC. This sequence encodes CASSLYGQGYEQYF.

CDR3 residues: CASSLSTTGDSPLHF. The CDR3, as DNA: TGTGCCAGCTCGCTCTCTACTACGGGGGATTCACCCCTCCACTTT. This chain links TRBV18 with TRBJ1-6, with a possible D match to TRBD1 (5 bases). Trimming left V 6 bases short and J 8 bases short, with 17 bases between. Germline CDR1 reads KGHSH; CDR2 reads LQKENI. The CDR3 covers 15 residues.

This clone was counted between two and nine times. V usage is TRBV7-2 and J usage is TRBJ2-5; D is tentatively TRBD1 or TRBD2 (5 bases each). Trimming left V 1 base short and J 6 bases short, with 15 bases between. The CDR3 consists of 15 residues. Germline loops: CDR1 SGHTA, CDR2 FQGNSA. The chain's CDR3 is CASSLVPTTGQTQYF. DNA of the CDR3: TGTGCCAGCAGCTTAGTGCCCACTACGGGACAGACCCAGTACTTC.

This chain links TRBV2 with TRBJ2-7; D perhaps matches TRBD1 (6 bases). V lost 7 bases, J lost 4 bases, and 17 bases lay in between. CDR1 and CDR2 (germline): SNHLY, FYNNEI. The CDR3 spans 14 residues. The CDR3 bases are TGTGCCAGCAACCCACAGGGTGAGATGTACGAGCAGTACTTC. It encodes CASNPQGEMYEQYF.

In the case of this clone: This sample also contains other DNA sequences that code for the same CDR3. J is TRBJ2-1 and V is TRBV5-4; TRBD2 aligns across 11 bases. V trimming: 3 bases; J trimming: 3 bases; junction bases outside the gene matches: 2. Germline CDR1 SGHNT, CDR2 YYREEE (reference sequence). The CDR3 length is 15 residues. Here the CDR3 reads CASSSGTSGYNEQFF. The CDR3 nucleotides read TGTGCCAGCAGCTCCGGGACTAGCGGCTACAATGAGCAGTTCTTC.

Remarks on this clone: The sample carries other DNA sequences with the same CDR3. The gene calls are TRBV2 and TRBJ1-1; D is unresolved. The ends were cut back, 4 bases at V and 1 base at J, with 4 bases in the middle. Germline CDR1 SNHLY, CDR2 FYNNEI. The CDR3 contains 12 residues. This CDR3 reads CASSVGNTEAFF. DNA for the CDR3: TGTGCCAGCAGTGTCGGGAACACTGAAGCTTTCTTT.

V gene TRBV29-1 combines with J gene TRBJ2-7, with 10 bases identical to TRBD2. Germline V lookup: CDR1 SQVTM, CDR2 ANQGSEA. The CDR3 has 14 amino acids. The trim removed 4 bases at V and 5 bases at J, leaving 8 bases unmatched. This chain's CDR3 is CSVGGLAGAHEQYF. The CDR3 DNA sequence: TGCAGCGTTGGGGGGCTAGCGGGAGCCCACGAGCAGTACTTC.

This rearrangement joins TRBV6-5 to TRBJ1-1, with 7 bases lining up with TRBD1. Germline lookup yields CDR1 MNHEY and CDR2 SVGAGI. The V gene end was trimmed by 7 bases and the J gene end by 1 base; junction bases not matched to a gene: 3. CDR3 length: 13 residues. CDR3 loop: CASTGTENTEAFF. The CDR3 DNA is TGTGCCAGCACCGGGACAGAGAACACTGAAGCTTTCTTT.

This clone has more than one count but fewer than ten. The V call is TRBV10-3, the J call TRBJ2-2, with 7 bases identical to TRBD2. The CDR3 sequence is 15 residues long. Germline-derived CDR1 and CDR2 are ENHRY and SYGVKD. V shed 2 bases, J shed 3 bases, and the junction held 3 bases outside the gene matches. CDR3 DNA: TGTGCCATCAGTGAGGGTAGCGGGTACACCGGGGAGCTGTTTTTT. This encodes CAISEGSGYTGELFF.

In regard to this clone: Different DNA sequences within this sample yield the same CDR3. The DNA for the CDR3 is TGTGCCAGCAGTTTAGGGGCCTATGGCTACACCTTC. Residues: CASSLGAYGYTF. This rearrangement joins TRBV28 to TRBJ1-2; D is possibly TRBD1 (5 bases). With 2 bases removed from V and 4 bases from J, the gap between germline ends came to 5 bases. The V gene's germline CDR1 is MDHEN and CDR2 SYDVKM. This CDR3 contains 12 residues.

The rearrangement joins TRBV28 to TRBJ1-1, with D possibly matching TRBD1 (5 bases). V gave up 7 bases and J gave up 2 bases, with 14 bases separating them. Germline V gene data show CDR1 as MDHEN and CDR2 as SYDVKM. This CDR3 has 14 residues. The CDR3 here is CASTLRQFNTEAFF. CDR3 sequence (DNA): TGTGCCAGCACCCTACGACAGTTCAACACTGAAGCTTTCTTT. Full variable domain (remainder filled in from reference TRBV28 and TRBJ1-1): DVKVTQSSRYLVKRTGEKVFLECVQDMDHENMFWYRQDPGLGLRLIYFSYDVKMKEKGDIPEGYSVSREKKERFSLILESASTNQTSMYLCASTLRQFNTEAFFGQGTRLTVV.

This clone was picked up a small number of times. CDR3: CASSLDQHNTEAFF. The CDR3 DNA follows: TGTGCCAGCAGCTTGGATCAGCATAACACTGAAGCTTTCTTT. This chain links TRBV5-4 with TRBJ1-1; D remains unclear. The CDR3 extends over 14 amino acids. V dropped 0 bases and J dropped 2 bases, with 8 bases sitting between them. CDR1 and CDR2 (germline): SGHNT, YYREEE (reference sequence).

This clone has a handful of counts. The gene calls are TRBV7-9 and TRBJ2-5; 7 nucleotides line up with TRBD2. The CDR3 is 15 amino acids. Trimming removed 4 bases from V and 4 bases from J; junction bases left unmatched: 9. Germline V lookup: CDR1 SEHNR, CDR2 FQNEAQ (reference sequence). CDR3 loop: CASSWTSSGGETQYF. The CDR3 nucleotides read TGTGCCAGCAGCTGGACCTCATCGGGAGGAGAGACCCAGTACTTC.

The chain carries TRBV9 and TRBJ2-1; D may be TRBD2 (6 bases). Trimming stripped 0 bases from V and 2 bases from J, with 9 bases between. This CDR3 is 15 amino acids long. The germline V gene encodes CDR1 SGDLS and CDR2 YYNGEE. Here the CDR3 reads CASSVEAGTYNEQFF. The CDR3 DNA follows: TGTGCCAGCAGCGTAGAGGCGGGGACCTACAATGAGCAGTTCTTC.

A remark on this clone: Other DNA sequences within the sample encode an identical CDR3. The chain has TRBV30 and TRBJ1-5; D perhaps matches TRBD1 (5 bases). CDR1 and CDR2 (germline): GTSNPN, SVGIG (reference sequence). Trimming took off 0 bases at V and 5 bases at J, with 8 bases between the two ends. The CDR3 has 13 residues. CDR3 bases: TGTGCCTGGAGTGTCCAGGGCGATCAGCCCCAGCATTTT. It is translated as CAWSVQGDQPQHF.

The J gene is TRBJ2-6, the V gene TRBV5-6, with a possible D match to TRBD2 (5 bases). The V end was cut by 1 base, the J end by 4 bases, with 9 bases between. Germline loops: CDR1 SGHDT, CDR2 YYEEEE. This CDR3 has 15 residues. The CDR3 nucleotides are TGTGCCAGCAGCTTGTGGAGCGGCGGGGCCAACGTCCTGACTTTC. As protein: CASSLWSGGANVLTF. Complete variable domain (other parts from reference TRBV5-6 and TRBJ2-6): DAGVTQSPTHLIKTRGQQVTLRCSPKSGHDTVSWYQQALGQGPQFIFQYYEEEERQRGNFPDRFSGHQFPNYSSELNVNALLLGDSALYLCASSLWSGGANVLTFGAGSRLTVL.